This record concerns one TCR beta chain sequence. These data originate in a study of T cell changes during pregnancy in multiple sclerosis. The repertoire was sequenced with immunoSEQ multiplex PCR; TCRdb's copy has only in-frame clones and lacks some. The sample includes about 49,000 clones, around 91% of them seen just once. Unmatched junction bases numbered 6, after V lost 1 base and J lost 3 bases. Per germline, CDR1 SEHNR and CDR2 FQNEAQ (reference sequence). This CDR3 comprises 17 residues. Specimen: peripheral blood, collected after pregnancy. This receptor was obtained from a female donor in good health, enrolled as a control in a pregnancy study. The rearrangement uses TRBV7-9 and TRBJ2-3; 11 bases line up with TRBD2. CDR3 protein: CASSLVSGRAPTDTQYF. In DNA, the CDR3 is TGTGCCAGCAGCTTAGTTAGCGGGAGGGCCCCGACAGATACGCAGTATTTT. Variable domain in full (rest from reference TRBV7-9 and TRBJ2-3): DTGVSQNPRHKITKRGQNVTFRCDPISEHNRLYWYRQTLGQGPEFLTYFQNEAQLEKSRLLSDRFSAERPKGSFSTLEIQRTEQGDSAMYLCASSLVSGRAPTDTQYFGPGTRLTVL.